This TCR beta chain was identified during a study of shared clonotypes between healthy human individuals. CD8 cells regarded as naive lacked CD45RO, were positively chosen for CCR7, and omitted terminally differentiated effector memory CD45RA+ cells. Assay used: immunoSEQ multiplex PCR; TCRdb lists only in-frame clones, some missing. This sample has about 2.1 million clones, with about 94% found just once. Per the germline V gene, CDR1 is SEHNR and CDR2 is FQNEAQ (reference sequence). The V gene lost 1 base and the J gene lost 5 bases, with 17 bases spanning the gap. The CDR3 runs to 16 residues. The TCR sequence derives from a man younger than 35 in good health. Some clones in this sample may be carry-over from other donors' samples. The material sequenced was naive CD8+ T cells from PBMCs. The chain combines TRBV7-9 with TRBJ2-5; maybe TRBD1 (6 bases). The CDR3 DNA reads TGTGCCAGCAGCTTAGAACAGGGCTCGCTGGGTGAGACCCAGTACTTC. Translated: CASSLEQGSLGETQYF.